The 12 T cell receptor beta chains below all came from one sample that was sequenced in a study of blood T cell repertoires in COVID-19. This table comes from immunoSEQ multiplex PCR, and its TCRdb copy is limited to in-frame clones, with some not included. The sample carries some 180,000 clones, 84% recorded once. Sequencing was carried out using PBMCs or T cells enriched from blood (not recorded which). These receptors all come from a woman aged 25 to 45 who had been exposed to COVID-19.

The chain recombines TRBV11-2 with TRBJ1-6, with D hard to call. The CDR3 length is 19 residues. The germline V gene has CDR1 SGHAT and CDR2 FQNNGV. Trimming left V 4 bases short and J 7 bases short, with 26 bases between. The CDR3 nucleotides read TGTGCCAGCAGCTCCCTTGCCGGGTCCACCAGATCCGGGAATTCACCCCTCCACTTT. This sequence encodes CASSSLAGSTRSGNSPLHF.

J is TRBJ2-1 and V is TRBV9; the match to TRBD2 covers 8 bases. The CDR3 extends over 16 amino acids. J was trimmed by 9 bases and V by 3 bases; bases with no gene match: 14. The germline V gene encodes CDR1 SGDLS and CDR2 YYNGEE. For the CDR3, the DNA is TGTGCCAGCAGCGAAGTCCCTAAAGCGGGGGCATTTGAGCAGTTCTTC. This sequence encodes CASSEVPKAGAFEQFF. The full variable domain, rest sourced from reference TRBV9 and TRBJ2-1, is DSGVTQTPKHLITATGQRVTLRCSPRSGDLSVYWYQQSLDQGLQFLIQYYNGEERAKGNILERFSAQQFPDLHSELNLSSLELGDSALYFCASSEVPKAGAFEQFFGPGTRLTVL.

The V call is TRBV7-2, the J call TRBJ2-3, with D perhaps matching TRBD2 (6 bases). Trimming removed 1 base at V and 2 bases at J, with 10 bases between. The CDR3 consists of 15 residues. Germline-derived CDR1 and CDR2 are SGHTA and FQGNSA. Written as DNA, the CDR3 is TGTGCCAGCAGCTTAGTCTCTAGCGACACAGATACGCAGTATTTT. Its translation: CASSLVSSDTDTQYF.

The chain couples TRBV18 to TRBJ2-1; D is unclear. The CDR3 runs 11 residues. V lost 1 base to trimming and J lost 8 bases, with 3 bases between them. Germline CDR1 is KGHSH and CDR2 is LQKENI. CDR3: CASSPLDEQFF. The CDR3 region has the DNA TGTGCCAGCTCACCACTAGATGAGCAGTTCTTC.

The V and J genes are TRBV4-2 and TRBJ1-5; D is unclear. The CDR3 contains 15 residues. CDR1 LGHNA and CDR2 YNFKEQ come from the germline V gene. V was cut by 0 bases and J by 4 bases, with 10 bases left in between. For the CDR3, the DNA is TGTGCCAGCAGCCAAGATTGGCGGGGAAATCAGCCCCAGCATTTT. This encodes CASSQDWRGNQPQHF.

J is TRBJ1-2 and V is TRBV12-5; D not certain. V was shortened by 1 base and J by 2 bases, with 11 bases between the two germline ends. Germline values: CDR1 LGHNT, CDR2 FRNRAP. This CDR3 is built from 15 residues. The DNA for the CDR3 is TGTGCTAGTGGTTTGGCTAGCTGGGGAAACTATGGCTACACCTTC. It translates to CASGLASWGNYGYTF. The full variable domain, with the rest looked up from reference TRBV12-5 and TRBJ1-2, is DARVTQTPRHKVTEMGQEVTMRCQPILGHNTVFWYRQTMMQGLELLAYFRNRAPLDDSGMPKDRFSAEMPDATLATLKIQPSEPRDSAVYFCASGLASWGNYGYTFGSGTRLTVV.

The chain links TRBV4-1 to TRBJ1-1; perhaps TRBD1 as D (6 bases). Germline lookup yields CDR1 MGHRA and CDR2 YSYEKL. CDR3 size: 15 residues. Between the trimmed V and J ends, which lost 6 bases and 1 base, there was a span of 15 bases. Here the CDR3 reads CASRPRDTSNTEAFF. DNA of the CDR3: TGCGCCAGCAGGCCACGGGACACCTCGAACACTGAAGCTTTCTTT.

The chain has TRBV10-3 and TRBJ1-5, with unresolved D. This CDR3 comprises 14 residues. V shed 0 bases and J shed 6 bases, with 9 bases lying between them. Germline V CDR1 and CDR2: ENHRY, SYGVKD. The CDR3 sequence is CAISESAKVQPQHF. Here the CDR3 DNA reads TGTGCCATCAGTGAGTCAGCGAAGGTTCAGCCCCAGCATTTT.

The chain uses TRBV5-1 and TRBJ2-7, with 9 bases matching TRBD1. Germline V gene data show CDR1 as SGHRS and CDR2 as YFSETQ. With 2 bases clipped from V and 3 bases from J, the junction kept 6 bases outside the gene matches. This CDR3 has 15 residues. CDR3 in DNA: TGCGCCAGCAGCTTCGCCGGGACAGGGAGCTACGAGCAGTACTTC. Protein sequence: CASSFAGTGSYEQYF.

About this clone: Other DNA sequences of this sample code for an identical CDR3. The V call is TRBV18, the J call TRBJ1-5; 9 positions match TRBD1. The CDR3 has 15 amino acids. From germline, CDR1 is KGHSH and CDR2 LQKENI. J lost 2 bases, V lost 3 bases, and 2 bases had no gene match. The DNA for the CDR3 is TGTGCCAGCTCACCGGACAGGGGCGGCAATCAGCCCCAGCATTTT. It is translated as CASSPDRGGNQPQHF.

This clone was seen once. As DNA, the CDR3 is TGTGCCAGCAGCAACTGGGGACTAGCGCTCCAAGAGACCCAGTACTTC. Amino acid sequence: CASSNWGLALQETQYF. The chain has TRBV7-9 and TRBJ2-5; 10 nucleotides match TRBD2. CDR1 is SEHNR and CDR2 is FQNEAQ in the germline V gene (reference sequence). Trimming removed 5 bases from V and 1 base from J; junction bases left unmatched: 7. The CDR3 is 16 residues long.

The chain is built from TRBV24-1 and TRBJ1-2; 9 nucleotides line up with TRBD1. The germline V gene has CDR1 KGHDR and CDR2 SFDVKD. The CDR3 contains 14 residues. After removal of 9 bases from V and 8 bases from J, the junction contained 12 bases not matched to a gene. CDR3 bases: TGTGCCACCTCGGACAGGGGCGCAACAAGGGGCTACACCTTC. Translation gives CATSDRGATRGYTF.